What follows are 17 T cell receptor beta chains derived from one specimen sequenced in a study of cytomegalovirus exposure and HLA in healthy donors. Assay: immunoSEQ multiplex PCR; the TCRdb copy retains only in-frame clones and omits some. The data show 100,000 to 150,000 clones, 90% to 97% seen once. Sample: PBMCs. The receptor source for this set is a man between 18 and 29 years old in good health and CMV-seronegative.

The V and J genes are TRBV5-1 and TRBJ2-4; maybe TRBD1 (6 bases). Trimming removed 5 bases at V and 12 bases at J, with 15 bases between. The CDR3 totals 12 residues. Germline V lookup: CDR1 SGHRS, CDR2 YFSETQ. The CDR3, as DNA: TGCGCCAGCAGTTTAACAGGGTTCGGTCAGTACTTC. It translates to CASSLTGFGQYF.

In the case of this clone: This sample also contains other DNA sequences that code for the same CDR3. V gene TRBV14 combines with J gene TRBJ1-2; no reliable D call. The ends were cut back, 3 bases at V and 5 bases at J, with 7 bases in the middle. Germline CDR1 reads SGHDN; CDR2 reads FVKESK. The CDR3 has 12 amino acids. The CDR3 coding sequence is TGTGCCAGCAGCCAGCGGCTTTATGGCTACACCTTC. This encodes CASSQRLYGYTF.

V is TRBV11-2 and J is TRBJ2-7; 8 bases align to TRBD1. Trimming removed 4 bases from V and 1 base from J; junction bases left unmatched: 6. The CDR3 has 15 amino acids. Germline values: CDR1 SGHAT, CDR2 FQNNGV. Here the CDR3 DNA reads TGTGCCAGCAGCTGGGGACAGGTAGTGTCCTACGAGCAGTACTTC. This encodes CASSWGQVVSYEQYF. Based on the CDR3 plus reference TRBV11-2 and TRBJ2-7, the full variable domain is EAGVAQSPRYKIIEKRQSVAFWCNPISGHATLYWYQQILGQGPKLLIQFQNNGVVDDSQLPKDRFSAERLKGVDSTLKIQPAKLEDSAVYLCASSWGQVVSYEQYFGPGTRLTVT.

This rearrangement joins TRBV18 to TRBJ2-1; D possibly corresponds to TRBD1 (6 bases). Trimming shortened V by 2 bases and J by 4 bases, and 9 bases separated the two germline ends. Germline V gene sequence: CDR1 KGHSH, CDR2 LQKENI. CDR3 size: 14 residues. The CDR3 region is CASSPRDTYNEQFF. As DNA, the CDR3 is TGTGCCAGCTCACCAAGGGACACATACAATGAGCAGTTCTTC.

The V and J genes are TRBV7-8 and TRBJ2-7, with 12 bases lining up with TRBD2. Germline V CDR1 and CDR2: SGHVS, FQNEAQ. J lost 4 bases, V lost 4 bases, and 11 bases had no gene match. The CDR3 is 17 amino acids. In nucleotides, the CDR3 is TGTGCCAGCAGCTCCGGGGGGGGAACTAGCGGGAGGTACGAGCAGTACTTC. This codes for CASSSGGGTSGRYEQYF.

V gene TRBV7-9 combines with J gene TRBJ2-6; maybe TRBD1 (7 bases). Germline V gene data show CDR1 as SEHNR and CDR2 as FQNEAQ (reference sequence). The CDR3 runs 19 residues. The ends were cut back, 8 bases at V and 0 bases at J, with 23 bases in the middle. CDR3 nucleotides: TGTGCCAGCCCGGGGGACAGACGAAGTCTAAGCTCTGGGGCCAACGTCCTGACTTTC. Its protein product is CASPGDRRSLSSGANVLTF.

V usage is TRBV5-8 and J usage is TRBJ2-1; D is undetermined. V was clipped by 0 bases and J by 0 bases, with 7 bases between them. The CDR3 extends over 15 amino acids. Per the germline V gene, CDR1 is SGHTS and CDR2 is YDEGEE. CDR3: CASSLDSSSYNEQFF. In DNA form, the CDR3 reads TGTGCCAGCAGCTTGGACAGTTCCTCCTACAATGAGCAGTTCTTC. Variable domain in full (rest from reference TRBV5-8 and TRBJ2-1): EAGVTQSPTHLIKTRGQQATLRCSPISGHTSVYWYQQALGLGLQFLLWYDEGEERNRGNFPPRFSGRQFPNYSSELNVNALELEDSALYLCASSLDSSSYNEQFFGPGTRLTVL.

V gene TRBV18 combines with J gene TRBJ1-1, with D maybe TRBD1 (5 bases). The V end was cut by 1 base, the J end by 4 bases, with 10 bases between. Germline V gene lookup returns CDR1 KGHSH and CDR2 LQKENI. The CDR3 extends over 14 amino acids. The CDR3 here is CASSPQGFSTEAFF. The CDR3 DNA reads as TGTGCCAGCTCACCACAGGGGTTCTCCACTGAAGCTTTCTTT.

The chain recombines TRBV4-1 with TRBJ2-7; 10 bases line up with TRBD1. The V gene end was trimmed by 6 bases and the J gene end by 5 bases; junction bases not matched to a gene: 10. This CDR3 has 15 amino acids. The germline CDR1 and CDR2 sequences are MGHRA and YSYEKL. The CDR3 loop reads CASRPGQGVFDEQYF. The DNA of the CDR3 is TGCGCCAGCAGGCCTGGACAGGGGGTGTTCGACGAGCAGTACTTC.

DNA for the CDR3: TGTGCCAGCAGTGACGGTGCGGGAGCGGATACGCAGTATTTT. Amino acid sequence: CASSDGAGADTQYF. The V and J genes are TRBV6-4 and TRBJ2-3; 7 positions match TRBD2. Germline CDR1 is MRHNA and CDR2 is SNTAGT. The CDR3 runs to 14 residues. The V segment lost 2 bases and the J segment 6 bases; nucleotides outside the gene matches: 5.

This clone was seen a handful of times. The chain links TRBV7-2 to TRBJ2-3; 8 bases fit TRBD2. The CDR3 loop spans 16 amino acids. Per the germline V gene, CDR1 is SGHTA and CDR2 is FQGNSA. The V and J ends lost 0 bases and 4 bases, in that order; junction bases with no gene match: 6. CDR3 protein: CASSLAGLAGSDTQYF. CDR3 in DNA: TGTGCCAGCAGCTTAGCAGGGCTAGCGGGTTCAGATACGCAGTATTTT.

The chain links TRBV28 to TRBJ1-5, with TRBD1 as a possible D gene (6 bases). The CDR3 covers 12 residues. Germline V CDR1 and CDR2: MDHEN, SYDVKM. V was trimmed by 6 bases and J by 8 bases, leaving 11 bases between them. CDR3 amino acids: CASRYPGEPQHF. The CDR3 DNA follows: TGTGCCAGCAGGTACCCAGGGGAGCCCCAGCATTTT.

The chain links TRBV9 to TRBJ2-5, with 8 bases matching TRBD1. Germline-derived CDR1 and CDR2 are SGDLS and YYNGEE. The CDR3 totals 16 residues. The V and J ends lost 0 bases and 2 bases, in that order; junction bases with no gene match: 6. This CDR3 reads CASSVAQGAGQETQYF. The DNA for the CDR3 is TGTGCCAGCAGCGTAGCGCAGGGGGCAGGTCAAGAGACCCAGTACTTC.

The chain joins TRBV27 to TRBJ2-5; TRBD1 aligns across 7 bases. The CDR3 is 15 residues long. Per germline, CDR1 MNHEY and CDR2 SMNVEV (reference sequence). The junction had 3 bases not matched to a gene; V was cut back by 1 base and J by 1 base. The DNA for the CDR3 is TGTGCCAGCAGTTTATTTAGGGGGCCCCAAGAGACCCAGTACTTC. Amino acid sequence: CASSLFRGPQETQYF.

The chain is built from TRBV6-5 and TRBJ2-3; weak D call: TRBD1 (7 bases). Germline-derived CDR1 and CDR2 are MNHEY and SVGAGI. The CDR3 sequence is 15 residues long. Trimming shortened V by 2 bases and J by 1 base, and 10 bases separated the two germline ends. The CDR3 coding sequence is TGTGCCAGCAGTTACCAGGGGGGAGGCACAGATACGCAGTATTTT. Amino acid sequence: CASSYQGGGTDTQYF.

V is TRBV7-9 and J is TRBJ2-2; TRBD1 aligns across 8 bases. Germline trimming cut 6 bases from V and 4 bases from J; bases unmatched to any gene: 7. The length of the CDR3 is 15 residues. Germline V gene data show CDR1 as SEHNR and CDR2 as FQNEAQ (reference sequence). The DNA of the CDR3 is TGTGCCAGCAGTTGGAACAGGGGGAGCACCGGGGAGCTGTTTTTT. Its protein product is CASSWNRGSTGELFF.

In its sample, this clone was seen once. The chain has TRBV30 and TRBJ2-7; tentative D call: TRBD2 (5 bases). Germline assignment: CDR1 GTSNPN and CDR2 SVGIG (reference sequence). This CDR3 is built from 13 residues. With 6 bases removed from V and 2 bases from J, the gap between germline ends came to 14 bases. CDR3 protein: CACGIGMTYEQYF. The CDR3, as DNA: TGTGCCTGCGGGATTGGAATGACCTACGAGCAGTACTTC.